This T cell receptor beta chain was obtained from a study of memory CD4+ T cells and cytomegalovirus serostatus. The sort gate was single viable CD3+CD4+CD8-CD45RO+ cells for memory CD4+ T cells. The germline CDR1 and CDR2 sequences are SGHAT and FQNNGV. This CDR3 spans 16 amino acids. Between the trimmed V and J ends, which lost 3 bases and 3 bases, there was a span of 15 bases. The repertoire was sequenced with immunoSEQ multiplex PCR; TCRdb's copy has only in-frame clones and lacks some. The top ten clones hold around 4.3% of a sample with over 65,000 clones, 75% to 80% of them seen once. The count of this clone is one.

The rearrangement links TRBV11-2 to TRBJ2-4, with D tentatively TRBD1 (6 bases). Sequenced: memory CD4+ T cells from blood. The clonotype was recovered from an adult in good health and CMV-seropositive. CDR3 amino acids: CASSFRGSGFKNIQYF. CDR3 nucleotides: TGTGCCAGCAGCTTTAGGGGGTCAGGGTTCAAAAACATTCAGTACTTC.